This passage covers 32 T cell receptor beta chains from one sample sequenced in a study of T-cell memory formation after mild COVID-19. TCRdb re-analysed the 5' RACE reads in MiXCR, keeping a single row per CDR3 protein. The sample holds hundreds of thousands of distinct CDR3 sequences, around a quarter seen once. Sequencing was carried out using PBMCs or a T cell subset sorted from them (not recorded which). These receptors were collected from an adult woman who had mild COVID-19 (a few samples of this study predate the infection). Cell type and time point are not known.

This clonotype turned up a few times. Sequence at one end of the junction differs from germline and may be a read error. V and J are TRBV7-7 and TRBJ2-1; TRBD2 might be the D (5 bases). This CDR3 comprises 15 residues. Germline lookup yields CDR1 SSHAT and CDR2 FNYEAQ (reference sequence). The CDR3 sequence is CASSSGLQVYNEQFF. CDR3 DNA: TGTGCTAGCAGCTCCGGACTGCAGGTTTACAATGAGCAGTTCTTC.

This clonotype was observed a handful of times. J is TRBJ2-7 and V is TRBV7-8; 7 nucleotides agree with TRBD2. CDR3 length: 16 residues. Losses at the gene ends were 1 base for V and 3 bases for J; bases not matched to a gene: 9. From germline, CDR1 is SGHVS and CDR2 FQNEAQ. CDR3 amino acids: CASSLGLADGIYEQYF. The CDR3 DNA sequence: TGTGCCAGCAGCTTAGGGCTAGCGGACGGAATCTACGAGCAGTACTTC. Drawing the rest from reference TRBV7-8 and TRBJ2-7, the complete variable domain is GAGVSQSPRYKVAKRGQDVALRCDPISGHVSLFWYQQALGQGPEFLTYFQNEAQLDKSGLPSDRFFAERPEGSVSTLKIQRTQQEDSAVYLCASSLGLADGIYEQYFGPGTRLTVT.

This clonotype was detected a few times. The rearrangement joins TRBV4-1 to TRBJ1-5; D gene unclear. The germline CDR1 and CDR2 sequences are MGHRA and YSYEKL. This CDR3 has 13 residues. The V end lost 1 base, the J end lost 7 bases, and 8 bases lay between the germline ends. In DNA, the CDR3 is TGCGCCAGCAGCCAAGGCGGGGAACAGCCCCAGCATTTT. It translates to CASSQGGEQPQHF.

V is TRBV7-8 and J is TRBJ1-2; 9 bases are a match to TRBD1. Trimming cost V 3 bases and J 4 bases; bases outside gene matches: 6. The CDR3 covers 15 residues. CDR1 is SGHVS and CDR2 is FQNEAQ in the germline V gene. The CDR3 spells CASSFPGQGSYGYTF. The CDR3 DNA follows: TGTGCCAGCAGCTTCCCGGGACAGGGAAGCTATGGCTACACCTTC.

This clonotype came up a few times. The CDR3 sequence: CSARDSTYEQYF. The CDR3 DNA is TGCAGTGCTCGGGACTCGACGTACGAGCAGTACTTC. The chain carries TRBV20-1 and TRBJ2-7; D perhaps matches TRBD2 (6 bases). Per germline, CDR1 DFQATT and CDR2 SNEGSKA (reference sequence). V was cut by 5 bases and J by 4 bases, with 12 bases left in between. This CDR3 is built from 12 residues.

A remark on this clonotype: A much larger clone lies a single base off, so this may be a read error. The CDR3 DNA is TGCTCCAGCAGCCCGGACCTCATCACAGATACGCAGTATTTT. Translating gives CSSSPDLITDTQYF. The chain has TRBV5-1 and TRBJ2-3; D gene ambiguous. In germline, CDR1 is SGHRS, CDR2 YFSETQ. The CDR3 sequence is 14 residues long.

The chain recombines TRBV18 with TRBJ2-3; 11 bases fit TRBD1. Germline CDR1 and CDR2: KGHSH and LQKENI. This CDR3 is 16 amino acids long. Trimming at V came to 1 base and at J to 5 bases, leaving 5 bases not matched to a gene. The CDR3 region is CASSPLRTGGEDTQYF. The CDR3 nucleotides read TGTGCCAGCTCACCACTTAGGACAGGGGGCGAAGATACGCAGTATTTT.

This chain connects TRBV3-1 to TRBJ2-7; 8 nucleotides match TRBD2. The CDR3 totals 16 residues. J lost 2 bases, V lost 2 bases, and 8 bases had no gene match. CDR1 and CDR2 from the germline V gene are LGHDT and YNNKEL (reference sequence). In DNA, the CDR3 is TGTGCCAGCAGCCAAAAGGCCCTAGCGGGCGCCTACGAGCAGTACTTC. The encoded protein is CASSQKALAGAYEQYF.

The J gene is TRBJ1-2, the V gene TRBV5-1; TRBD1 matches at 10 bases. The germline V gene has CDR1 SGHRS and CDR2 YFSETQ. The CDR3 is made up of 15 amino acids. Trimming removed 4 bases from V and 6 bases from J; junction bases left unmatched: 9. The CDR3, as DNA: TGCGCCAGCAGCCCACCGGACAGGGGGAGAAATGGCTACACCTTC. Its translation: CASSPPDRGRNGYTF.

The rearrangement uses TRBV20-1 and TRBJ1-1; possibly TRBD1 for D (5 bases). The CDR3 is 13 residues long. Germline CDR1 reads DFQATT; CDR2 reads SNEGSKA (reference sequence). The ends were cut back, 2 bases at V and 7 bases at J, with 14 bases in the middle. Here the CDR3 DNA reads TGCAGTGCTAGATTAGGACGGGGGAATGAAGCTTTCTTT. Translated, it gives CSARLGRGNEAFF.

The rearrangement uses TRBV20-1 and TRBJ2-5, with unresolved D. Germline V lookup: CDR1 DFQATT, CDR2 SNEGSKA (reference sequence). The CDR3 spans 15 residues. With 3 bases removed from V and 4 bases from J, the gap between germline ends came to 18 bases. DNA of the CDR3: TGCAGTGCTAGCCCGCTCACATCCTTAGGAGAGACCCAGTACTTC. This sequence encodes CSASPLTSLGETQYF.

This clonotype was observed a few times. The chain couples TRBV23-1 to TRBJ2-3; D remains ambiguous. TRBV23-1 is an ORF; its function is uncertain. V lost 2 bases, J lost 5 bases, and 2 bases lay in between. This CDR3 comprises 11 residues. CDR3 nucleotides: TGCGCCAGCAGTCAACTAGATACGCAGTATTTT. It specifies CASSQLDTQYF.

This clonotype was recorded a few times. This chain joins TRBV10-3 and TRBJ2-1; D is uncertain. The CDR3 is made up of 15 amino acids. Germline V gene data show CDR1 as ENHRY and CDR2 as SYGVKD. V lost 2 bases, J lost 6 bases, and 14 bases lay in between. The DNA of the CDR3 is TGTGCCATCAGTGAGGAACATGGGGTTACCAATGAGCAGTTCTTC. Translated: CAISEEHGVTNEQFF.

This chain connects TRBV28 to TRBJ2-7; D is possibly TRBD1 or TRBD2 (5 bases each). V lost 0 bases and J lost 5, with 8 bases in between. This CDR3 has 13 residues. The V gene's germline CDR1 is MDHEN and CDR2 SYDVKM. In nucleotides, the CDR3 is TGTGCCAGCAGTTTATGGCTGGGGGACGAGCAGTACTTC. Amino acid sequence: CASSLWLGDEQYF. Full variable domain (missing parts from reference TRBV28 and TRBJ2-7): DVKVTQSSRYLVKRTGEKVFLECVQDMDHENMFWYRQDPGLGLRLIYFSYDVKMKEKGDIPEGYSVSREKKERFSLILESASTNQTSMYLCASSLWLGDEQYFGPGTRLTVT.

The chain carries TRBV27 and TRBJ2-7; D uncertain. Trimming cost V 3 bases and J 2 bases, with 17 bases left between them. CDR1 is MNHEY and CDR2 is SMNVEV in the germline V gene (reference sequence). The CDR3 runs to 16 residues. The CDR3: CASSFSGPLAPYEQYF. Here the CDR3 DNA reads TGTGCCAGCAGTTTCTCGGGTCCCTTAGCCCCCTACGAGCAGTACTTC.

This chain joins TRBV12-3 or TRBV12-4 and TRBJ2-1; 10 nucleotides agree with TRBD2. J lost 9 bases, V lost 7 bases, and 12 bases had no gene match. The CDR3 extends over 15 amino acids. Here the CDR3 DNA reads TGTGCCAGCACGCCAGCGTCTAGCGGGAGTAGTGAGCAGTTCTTC. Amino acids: CASTPASSGSSEQFF.

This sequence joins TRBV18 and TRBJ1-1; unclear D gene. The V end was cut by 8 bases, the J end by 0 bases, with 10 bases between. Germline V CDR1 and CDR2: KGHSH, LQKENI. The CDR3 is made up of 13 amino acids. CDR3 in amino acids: CASLTDLNTEAFF. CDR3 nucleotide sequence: TGTGCCAGCCTCACTGATCTGAACACTGAAGCTTTCTTT.

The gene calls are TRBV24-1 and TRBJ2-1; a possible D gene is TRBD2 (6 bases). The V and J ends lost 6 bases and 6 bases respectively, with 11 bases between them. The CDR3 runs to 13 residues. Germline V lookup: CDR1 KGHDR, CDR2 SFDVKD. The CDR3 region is CATSLFGSNEQFF. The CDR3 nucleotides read TGTGCCACCAGTCTATTCGGGAGCAATGAGCAGTTCTTC.

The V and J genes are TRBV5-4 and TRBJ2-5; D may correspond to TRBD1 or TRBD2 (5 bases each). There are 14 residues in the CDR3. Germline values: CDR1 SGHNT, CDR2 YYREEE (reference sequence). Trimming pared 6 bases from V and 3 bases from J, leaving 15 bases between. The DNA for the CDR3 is TGTGCCAGCACACCGGGGCTAGTAGAAGAGACCCAGTACTTC. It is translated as CASTPGLVEETQYF.

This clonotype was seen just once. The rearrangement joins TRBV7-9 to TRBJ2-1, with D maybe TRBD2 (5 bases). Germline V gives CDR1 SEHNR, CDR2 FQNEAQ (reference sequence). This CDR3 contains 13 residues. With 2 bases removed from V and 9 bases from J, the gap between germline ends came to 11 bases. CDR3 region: CASSLTFAGEQFF. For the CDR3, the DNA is TGTGCCAGCAGCTTAACCTTTGCGGGTGAGCAGTTCTTC.

In DNA, the CDR3 is TGTGCCACCGGTCTCGGCTACAATGAGCAGTTCTTC. The encoded protein is CATGLGYNEQFF. The V gene is TRBV24-1, the J gene TRBJ2-1, with D unresolved. Trimming shortened V by 9 bases and J by 3 bases, and 8 bases separated the two germline ends. This CDR3 is 12 amino acids long. Germline CDR1 reads KGHDR; CDR2 reads SFDVKD.

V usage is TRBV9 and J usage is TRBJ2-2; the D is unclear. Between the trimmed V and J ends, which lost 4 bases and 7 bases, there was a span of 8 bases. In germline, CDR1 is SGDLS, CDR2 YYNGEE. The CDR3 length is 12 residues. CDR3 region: CASSPVGGELFF. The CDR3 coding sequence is TGTGCCAGCAGCCCCGTGGGCGGGGAGCTGTTTTTT.

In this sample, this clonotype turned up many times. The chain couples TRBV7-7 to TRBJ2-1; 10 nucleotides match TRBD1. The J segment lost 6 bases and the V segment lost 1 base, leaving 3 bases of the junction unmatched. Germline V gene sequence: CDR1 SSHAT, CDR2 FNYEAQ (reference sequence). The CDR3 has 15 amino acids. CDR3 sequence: CASSLGGQGVNEQFF. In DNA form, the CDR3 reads TGTGCCAGCAGCTTAGGAGGACAGGGGGTCAATGAGCAGTTCTTC.

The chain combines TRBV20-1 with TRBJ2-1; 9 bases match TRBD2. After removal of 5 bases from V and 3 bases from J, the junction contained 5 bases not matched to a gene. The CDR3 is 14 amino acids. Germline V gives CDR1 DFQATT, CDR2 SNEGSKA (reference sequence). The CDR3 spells CSAVAGVFYNEQFF. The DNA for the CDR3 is TGCAGTGCTGTAGCGGGGGTGTTCTACAATGAGCAGTTCTTC.

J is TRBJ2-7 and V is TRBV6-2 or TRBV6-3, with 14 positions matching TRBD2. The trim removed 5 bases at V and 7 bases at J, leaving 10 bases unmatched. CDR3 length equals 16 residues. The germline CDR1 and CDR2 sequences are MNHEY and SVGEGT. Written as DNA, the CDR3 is TGTGCCAGCAGTCACCCGTTGGGGACTAGCGGGGGTGAGCAGTACTTC. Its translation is CASSHPLGTSGGEQYF.

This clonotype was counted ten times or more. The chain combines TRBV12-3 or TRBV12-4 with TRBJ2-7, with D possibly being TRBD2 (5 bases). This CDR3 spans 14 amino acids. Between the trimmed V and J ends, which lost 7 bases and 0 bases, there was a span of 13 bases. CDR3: CASTREGSSYEQYF. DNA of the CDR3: TGTGCCAGCACCAGAGAAGGGAGCTCCTACGAGCAGTACTTC.

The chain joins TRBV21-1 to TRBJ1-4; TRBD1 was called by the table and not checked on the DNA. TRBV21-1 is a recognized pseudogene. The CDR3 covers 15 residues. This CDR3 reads CASSPIGQQKEKLFF. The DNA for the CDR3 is TGTGCCAGCAGCCCAATTGGACAGCAAAAGGAAAAACTGTTTTTT.

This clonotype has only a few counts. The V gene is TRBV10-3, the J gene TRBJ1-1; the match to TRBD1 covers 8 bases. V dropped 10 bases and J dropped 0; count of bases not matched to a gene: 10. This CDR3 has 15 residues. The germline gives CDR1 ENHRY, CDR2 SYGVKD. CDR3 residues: CATQRTGTLNTEAFF. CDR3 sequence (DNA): TGTGCCACGCAACGGACAGGGACCCTGAACACTGAAGCTTTCTTT.

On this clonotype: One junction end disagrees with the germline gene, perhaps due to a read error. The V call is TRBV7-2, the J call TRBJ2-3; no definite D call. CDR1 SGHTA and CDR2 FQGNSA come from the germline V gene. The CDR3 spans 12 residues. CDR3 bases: TGTGCCAGCAGCTTAGGCGACCCCTTTTCGGGTTTT. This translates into CASSLGDPFSGF. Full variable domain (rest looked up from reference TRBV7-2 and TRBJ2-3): GAGVSQSPSNKVTEKGKDVELRCDPISGHTALYWYRQSLGQGLEFLIYFQGNSAPDKSGLPSDRFSAERTGGSVSTLTIQRTQQEDSAVYLCASSLGDPFSGFGPGTRLTVL.

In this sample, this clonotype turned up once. This CDR3 is CSAQGTLGTGITDTQYF. DNA for the CDR3: TGCAGTGCCCAGGGCACGCTCGGGACAGGAATAACAGATACGCAGTATTTT. V gene TRBV20-1 combines with J gene TRBJ2-3; 8 positions agree with TRBD1. The CDR3 runs 17 residues. Germline values: CDR1 DFQATT, CDR2 SNEGSKA (reference sequence). The J segment lost 3 bases and the V segment lost 6 bases, leaving 17 bases of the junction unmatched.

The CDR3 loop is CASKGTSKNEQFF. CDR3 bases: TGCGCCAGCAAAGGGACCTCGAAGAATGAGCAGTTCTTC. V usage is TRBV5-1 and J usage is TRBJ2-1, with D possibly being TRBD1 or TRBD2 (5 bases each). The CDR3 covers 13 residues. Germline CDR1 SGHRS, CDR2 YFSETQ. V was pared by 6 bases and J by 7 bases, with 14 bases between.

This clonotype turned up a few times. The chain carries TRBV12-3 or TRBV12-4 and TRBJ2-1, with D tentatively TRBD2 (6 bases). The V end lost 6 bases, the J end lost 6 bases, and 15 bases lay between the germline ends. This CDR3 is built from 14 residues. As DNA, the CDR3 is TGTGCCAGCAGACTTTCCGGGACTCTCAATGAGCAGTTCTTC. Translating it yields CASRLSGTLNEQFF.